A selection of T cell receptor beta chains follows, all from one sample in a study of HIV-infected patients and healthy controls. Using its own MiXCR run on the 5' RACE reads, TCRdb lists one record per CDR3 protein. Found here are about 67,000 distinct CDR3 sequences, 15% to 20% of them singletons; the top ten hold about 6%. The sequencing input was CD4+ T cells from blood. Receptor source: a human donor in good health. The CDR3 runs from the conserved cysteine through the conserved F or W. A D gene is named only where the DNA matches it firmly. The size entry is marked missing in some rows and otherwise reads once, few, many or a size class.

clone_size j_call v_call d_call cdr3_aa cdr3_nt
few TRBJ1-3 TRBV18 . CASHRQTATGNTIYF TGTGCCAGCCACCGACAGACTGCAACTGGAAACACCATATATTTT
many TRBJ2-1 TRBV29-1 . CSVVPERFEQFF TGCAGCGTGGTCCCTGAGCGATTTGAGCAGTTCTTC
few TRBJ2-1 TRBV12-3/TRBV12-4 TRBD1 CASSPIPGQGSYNEQFF TGTGCCAGCAGCCCTATCCCGGGACAGGGTTCCTACAATGAGCAGTTCTTC
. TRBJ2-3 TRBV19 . CASSALWGTDTQYF TGTGCCAGTAGTGCCTTGTGGGGCACAGATACGCAGTATTTT
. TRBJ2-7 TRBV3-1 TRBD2 CASSSPPGKREAGSYNEQYF TGTGCCAGCAGCTCCCCTCCTGGCAAGCGGGAGGCAGGTTCCTACAATGAGCAGTACTTC
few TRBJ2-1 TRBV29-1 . CSVAGRTYNEQFF TGCAGCGTTGCAGGACGGACCTACAATGAGCAGTTCTTC
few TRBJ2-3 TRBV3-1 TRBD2 CASSQVRTSGDTQYF TGTGCCAGCAGCCAAGTGCGGACTAGCGGAGATACGCAGTATTTT
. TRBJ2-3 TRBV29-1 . CSVGRTDTQYF TGCAGCGTGGGCAGGACAGATACGCAGTATTTT
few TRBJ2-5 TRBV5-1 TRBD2 CASSFIAGEETQYF TGCGCCAGCAGCTTCATTGCGGGGGAAGAGACCCAGTACTTC
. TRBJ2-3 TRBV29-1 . CSAVIWDSTRGRLADTQYF TGCAGCGCCGTCATATGGGACTCAACGAGGGGGCGGCTGGCGGATACGCAGTATTTT
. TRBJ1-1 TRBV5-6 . CASSLEGKAFF TGTGCCAGCAGCTTGGAGGGGAAAGCTTTCTTT
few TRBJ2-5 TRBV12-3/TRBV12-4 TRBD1 CASSHYWTGNQETQYF TGTGCCAGCAGTCATTACTGGACAGGGAACCAAGAGACCCAGTACTTC
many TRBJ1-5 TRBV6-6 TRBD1 CASSLKSGTENNQPQHF TGTGCCAGCAGCTTGAAATCCGGGACAGAAAATAATCAGCCCCAGCATTTT
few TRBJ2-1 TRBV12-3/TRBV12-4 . CASSPEGDYNEQFF TGTGCCAGCAGTCCCGAGGGGGACTACAATGAGCAGTTCTTC
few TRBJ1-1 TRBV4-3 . CASSRDSGNTEAFF TGCGCCAGCAGCCGAGACAGCGGGAACACTGAAGCTTTCTTT
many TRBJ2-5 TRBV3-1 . CASSHGAGRKTQYF TGTGCCAGCAGCCATGGGGCAGGGCGAAAGACCCAGTACTTC
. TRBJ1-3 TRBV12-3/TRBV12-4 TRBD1 CASRGTVSGNTIYF TGTGCCAGCAGGGGGACAGTCTCTGGAAACACCATATATTTT
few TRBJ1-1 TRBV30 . CAWSVKAGAEAFF TGTGCCTGGAGTGTTAAGGCGGGGGCTGAAGCTTTCTTT
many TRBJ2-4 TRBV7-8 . CASSLGQIAKNIQYF TGTGCCAGCAGCTTAGGACAGATAGCCAAAAACATTCAGTACTTC
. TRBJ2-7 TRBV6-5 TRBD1 CASSYSGTAYEQYF TGTGCCAGCAGTTACTCCGGGACAGCCTACGAGCAGTACTTC
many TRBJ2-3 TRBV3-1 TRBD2 CASSHLSGGKDTQYF TGTGCCAGCAGCCACCTTAGCGGGGGGAAAGATACGCAGTATTTT
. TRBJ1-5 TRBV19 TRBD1 CASSKSRDRQPQHF TGTGCCAGTAGTAAGTCCCGGGACAGGCAGCCCCAGCATTTT
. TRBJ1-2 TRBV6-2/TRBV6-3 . CASSYPRGTNYGYTF TGTGCCAGCAGTTACCCTCGCGGCACCAACTATGGCTACACCTTC
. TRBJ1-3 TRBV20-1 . CSAPRGGTGNTIYF TGCAGTGCCCCCCGAGGGGGGACGGGAAACACCATATATTTT
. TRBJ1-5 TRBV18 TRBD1 CASSPTGQRNQPQHF TGTGCCAGCTCACCGACGGGACAGCGGAATCAGCCCCAGCATTTT
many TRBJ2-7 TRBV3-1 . CASSQGARTEQYF TGTGCCAGCAGCCAAGGGGCGAGAACCGAGCAGTACTTC
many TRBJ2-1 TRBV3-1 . CASSRRGSHNEQFF TGTGCCAGCAGCCGTCGCGGCTCCCACAATGAGCAGTTCTTC
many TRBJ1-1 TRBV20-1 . CSARDLPADTEAFF TGCAGTGCTAGAGATTTGCCAGCCGACACTGAAGCTTTCTTT
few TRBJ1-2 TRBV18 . CASSLDSALLYGYTF TGTGCCAGCTCTCTGGACAGCGCCTTATTGTATGGCTACACCTTC
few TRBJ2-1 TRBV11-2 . CASSLVLANHEQFF TGTGCCAGCAGCTTAGTATTGGCGAACCATGAGCAGTTCTTC
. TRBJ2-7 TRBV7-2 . CASSLVSGAGSYEQYF TGTGCCAGCAGCTTAGTGTCGGGGGCGGGCTCCTACGAGCAGTACTTC
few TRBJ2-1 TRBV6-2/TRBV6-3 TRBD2 CASSYLTLTSGNLDEQFF TGTGCCAGCAGTTACTTGACTTTGACTAGCGGTAACCTCGATGAGCAGTTCTTC
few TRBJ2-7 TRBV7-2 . CASSSGHDYEQYF TGTGCCAGCAGCTCCGGACATGACTACGAGCAGTACTTC
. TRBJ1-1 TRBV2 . CASNVQGMNTEAFF TGTGCCAGCAATGTACAGGGTATGAACACTGAAGCTTTCTTT
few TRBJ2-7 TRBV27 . CASRGRVGSPSYEQYF TGTGCCAGCAGGGGGCGGGTAGGGTCCCCTTCCTACGAGCAGTACTTC
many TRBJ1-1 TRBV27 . CASRLANTEAFF TGTGCCAGCCGGTTAGCGAACACTGAAGCTTTCTTT
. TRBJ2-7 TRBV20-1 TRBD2 CSATRPRASGRVMGEQYF TGCAGTGCTACCAGACCAAGGGCTAGCGGGAGAGTTATGGGCGAGCAGTACTTC
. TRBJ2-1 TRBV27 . CASSFYRRNNEQFF TGTGCCAGCAGTTTCTATCGGAGGAACAATGAGCAGTTCTTC
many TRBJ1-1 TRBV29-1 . CSVGFMVAGRNTEAFF TGCAGCGTCGGATTCATGGTGGCAGGGAGGAACACTGAAGCTTTCTTT
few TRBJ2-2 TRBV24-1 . CATSDLQGQATNTGELFF TGTGCCACCAGTGATTTGCAAGGGCAGGCAACGAACACCGGGGAGCTGTTTTTT
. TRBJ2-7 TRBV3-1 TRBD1 CASSQEGQGYEQYF TGTGCCAGCAGCCAAGAGGGACAGGGTTACGAGCAGTACTTC
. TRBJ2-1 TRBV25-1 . CASSFKETAVLFF TGTGCCAGCAGTTTCAAGGAAACAGCCGTTCTCTTCTTC
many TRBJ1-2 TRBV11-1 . CASRAKETYGYTF TGTGCCAGCCGGGCAAAGGAAACCTATGGCTACACCTTC
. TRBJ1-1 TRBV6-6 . CASSWESEAFF TGTGCCAGCAGTTGGGAGTCGGAGGCTTTCTTT
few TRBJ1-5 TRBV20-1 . CSVPPGRSNQPQHF TGCAGCGTACCCCCAGGGCGTAGCAATCAGCCCCAGCATTTT
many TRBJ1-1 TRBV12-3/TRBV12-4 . CASSFRVNTEAFF TGTGCCAGCAGTTTCAGGGTGAACACTGAAGCTTTCTTT
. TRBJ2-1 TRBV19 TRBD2 CASSTPSGNYNEQFF TGTGCCAGTAGCACCCCTAGCGGGAACTACAATGAGCAGTTCTTC
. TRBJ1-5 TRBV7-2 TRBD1 CASSLTGQGLRSNQPQHF TGTGCCAGCAGCTTAACGGGACAGGGTCTTCGTAGCAATCAGCCCCAGCATTTT
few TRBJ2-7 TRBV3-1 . CASSRDRAYEQYF TGTGCCAGCAGCCGGGACCGAGCCTACGAGCAGTACTTC
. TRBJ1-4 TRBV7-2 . CASSQGMSNEKLFF TGTGCCAGCAGCCAGGGGATGTCCAATGAAAAACTGTTTTTT
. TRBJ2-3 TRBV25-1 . CASSELRAGRTDTQYF TGTGCCAGCAGTGAATTAAGGGCAGGGCGCACAGATACGCAGTATTTT
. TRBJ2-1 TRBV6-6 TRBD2 CASRTSGTSGSNEQFF TGTGCCAGCAGAACGTCCGGGACTAGCGGGAGTAATGAGCAGTTCTTC